This T cell receptor (beta chain) derives from a study of blood T cell repertoires in COVID-19. Study-wide background: Acute and convalescent COVID-19 specimens originated in the United States, Italy and Spain. The cDNA or gDNA used as material had been derived from T cells, B-cell-depleted T cells, or PBMCs.

Concerning this clone itself: The same CDR3 is also encoded by other DNA sequences in this sample.

Per the authors' pipeline: For nucleated cells, counts were estimated from reference gene primer amplification. Assay: immunoSEQ multiplex PCR; the TCRdb copy retains only in-frame clones and omits some. That table supplies the V and J calls and clone size; D and trimming were determined from the DNA. The table has about 120,000 clones, 88% seen once. The CDR3 contains 15 residues. Germline V CDR1 and CDR2: MNHEY, SVGAGI. Trimming removed 8 bases from V and 0 bases from J; junction bases left unmatched: 6. Sequencing was carried out using peripheral blood. The receptor was derived from a human donor in a cohort sampled during active COVID-19. This chain uses TRBV6-5 with TRBJ2-3, with TRBD2 matching 9 bases. The CDR3 DNA reads as TGTGCCAGCGCCGCTAGCGGGGCGAGCACAGATACGCAGTATTTT. Translated: CASAASGASTDTQYF.